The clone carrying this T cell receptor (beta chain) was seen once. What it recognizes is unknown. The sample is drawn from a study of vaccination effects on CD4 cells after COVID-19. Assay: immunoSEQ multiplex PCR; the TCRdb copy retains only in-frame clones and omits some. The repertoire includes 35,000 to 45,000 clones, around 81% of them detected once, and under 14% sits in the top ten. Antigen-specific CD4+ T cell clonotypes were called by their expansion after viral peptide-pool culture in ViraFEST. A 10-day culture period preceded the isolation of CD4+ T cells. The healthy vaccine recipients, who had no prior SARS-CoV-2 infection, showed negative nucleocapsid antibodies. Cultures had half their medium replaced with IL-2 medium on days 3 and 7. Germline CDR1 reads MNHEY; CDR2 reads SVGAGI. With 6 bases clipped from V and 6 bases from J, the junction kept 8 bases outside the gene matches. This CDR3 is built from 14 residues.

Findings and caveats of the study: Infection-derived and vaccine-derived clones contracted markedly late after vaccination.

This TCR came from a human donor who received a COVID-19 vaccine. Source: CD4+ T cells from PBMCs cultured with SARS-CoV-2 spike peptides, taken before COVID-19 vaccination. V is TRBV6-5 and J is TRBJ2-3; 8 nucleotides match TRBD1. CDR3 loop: CASSYPQGDDTQYF. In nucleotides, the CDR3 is TGTGCCAGCAGCTACCCACAGGGGGACGATACGCAGTATTTT.